This T cell receptor beta chain is from a study of cytomegalovirus exposure and HLA in healthy donors. V was shortened by 1 base and J by 0 bases, with 10 bases between the two germline ends. Per germline, CDR1 SGHTA and CDR2 FQGNSA. The CDR3 covers 15 residues. Concerning this clone itself: What it recognizes is unknown.

The study ran its PCR with 60 Vbeta and 13 Jbeta primers. Sequencing used immunoSEQ multiplex PCR; TCRdb keeps in-frame clones, though not all of them. The data hold roughly 160,000 clones, with about four fifths observed a single time. Notes on the study in general: In an earlier analysis, productive rearrangement rates for most beta V segments clustered near 87% or 30%.

The chain links TRBV7-2 to TRBJ2-7, with D maybe TRBD1 (5 bases). Specimen: PBMCs. The source of this sequence is a woman aged 50 to 60 in good health and CMV-seronegative. The CDR3 reads CASSLEGPSSYEQYF. The CDR3 bases are TGTGCCAGCAGCTTAGAGGGGCCGAGCTCCTACGAGCAGTACTTC. The full variable domain, completed using reference TRBV7-2 and TRBJ2-7, is GAGVSQSPSNKVTEKGKDVELRCDPISGHTALYWYRQSLGQGLEFLIYFQGNSAPDKSGLPSDRFSAERTGGSVSTLTIQRTQQEDSAVYLCASSLEGPSSYEQYFGPGTRLTVT.